This TCR beta chain appears in the sequencing data of a study of spatial heterogeneity in lung cancer (dated by TCRdb to the late 2010s). Study-wide context: Beta-chain transcripts were consistently detected in greater numbers than alpha-chain transcripts, which likely reflected higher beta-chain transcript abundance. In the raw uncorrected reads, each unique combination of TCR and UMI appeared on average more than ten times. Nonsynonymous mutation counts, determined by whole-exome sequencing of tumor tissue, were related to TCR repertoire features. At surgery, both alpha and beta chains were TCR-sequenced in 220 tumor regions, 64 matched nontumor lung samples and 50 to 60 PBMC samples. TCR alpha and beta repertoires were quantitatively compared across multiple tumor regions, matched nontumor lung and blood in non-small cell lung cancer.

V and J lose 4 bases and 6 bases, and a span of 6 bases separates them. CDR1 is given as DFQATT and CDR2 as SNEGSKA, both from the germline V gene (reference sequence). The CDR3 spans 11 residues, from the cysteine through the phenylalanine. The entry retains the CDR3 DNA only, 33 bases that are in frame from base 1. Overall study results and their limits: Ubiquitous expanded tumor TCRs were found in blood more often at tumor resection than at routine follow-up. Additional single-cell paired TCR alpha and beta sequencing was considered necessary to confirm, at a functional level, the hypothesis that regional TCRs recognize regional mutations.

Per the publication, the time point label means: sample taken at primary tumor resection. The donors were fewer than 90 patients from the lung TRACERx cohort who had early-stage, untreated non-small cell lung cancer. TCR sequencing used whole RNA extracted from tumor and nontumor lung tissue, or from cryopreserved PBMC samples, without cell sorting. A patient was chosen for TCR sequencing only when enough RNA was available from at least two tumor regions. The library was made by 5' RACE. For sequencing, a NextSeq 500 was employed. To allow correction of PCR and sequencing errors, the TCR library protocol tagged every TCR cDNA molecule with a unique molecular identifier. From the authors' description of their analysis: TCR identification, UMI-based error correction and CDR3 extraction were performed with Decombinator tools. TCRs above a frequency of 2 per 1,000, corresponding to the top 1% of the tumor frequency distribution, were defined as expanded. Renyi diversity was calculated using the R vegan package after each repertoire was subsampled 100 times to 5,000 TCRs. CDR3 similarity networks were built from amino acid triplet string-kernel similarity, with CDR3s being connected when pairwise similarity was above 0.82. The public reads were reanalyzed by TCRdb: fastp trimming at Q25, MiXCR alignment, in-frame beta chains only. Every entry covers one CDR3 protein and lists the most common genes and DNA from its rows. The V and J calls come from TCRdb's annotation, not from the publication. Present in this sample are about 22,000 distinct CDR3 sequences, about 4.5% of which were seen just once. In total, the top ten clones hold approximately 7.4% of the sample.

This clonotype was detected many times. Its antigen is currently not known. Within one base of it there is no much larger clone, and no base qualities were kept. The rearranged segments are TRBV20-1 and TRBJ1-4, with the D gene too uncertain to name. The sequence was obtained from a male donor with early-stage non-small cell lung cancer. The specimen comprised PBMCs, sampled at surgery. The CDR3 reads as follows: CSAMNYEKLFF. The nucleotide sequence is given as TGCAGTGCTATGAATTATGAAAAACTGTTTTTT.